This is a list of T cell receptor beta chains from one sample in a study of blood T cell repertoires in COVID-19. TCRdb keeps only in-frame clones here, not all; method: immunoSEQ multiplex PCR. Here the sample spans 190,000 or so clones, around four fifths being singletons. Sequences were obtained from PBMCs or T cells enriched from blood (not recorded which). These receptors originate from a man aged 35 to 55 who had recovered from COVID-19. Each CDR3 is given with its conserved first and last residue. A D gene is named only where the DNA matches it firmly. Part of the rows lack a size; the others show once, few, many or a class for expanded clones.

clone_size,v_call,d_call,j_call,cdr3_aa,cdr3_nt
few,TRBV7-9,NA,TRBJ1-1,CASSLALVPEAFF,TGTGCCAGCAGCTTAGCGCTAGTCCCTGAAGCTTTCTTT
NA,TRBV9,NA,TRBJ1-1,CASSVGGRGKNTEAFF,TGTGCCAGCAGCGTAGGGGGAAGGGGCAAGAACACTGAAGCTTTCTTT
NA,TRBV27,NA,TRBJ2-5,CASSPRRTRNQETQYF,TGTGCCAGCAGTCCCCGACGGACTCGGAACCAAGAGACCCAGTACTTC
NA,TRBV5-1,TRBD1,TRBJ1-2,CASSLLTGGQGYTF,TGCGCCAGCAGCCTCCTTACAGGGGGCCAGGGCTACACCTTC
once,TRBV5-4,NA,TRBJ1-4,CASSLSTNEKLFF,TGTGCCAGCAGCTTGTCTACTAATGAAAAACTGTTTTTT
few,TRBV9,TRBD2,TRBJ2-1,CASSVVTSGGYNEQFF,TGTGCCAGCAGCGTAGTTACTAGCGGGGGGTACAATGAGCAGTTCTTC
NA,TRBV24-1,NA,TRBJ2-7,CATSDSGLYEQYF,TGTGCCACCTCAGATTCGGGTCTCTACGAGCAGTACTTC
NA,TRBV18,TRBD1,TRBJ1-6,CASSPGTGNSPLHF,TGTGCCAGCTCACCGGGGACAGGGAATTCACCCCTCCACTTT
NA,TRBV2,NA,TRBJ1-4,CASMGQGSTNEKLFF,TGTGCCAGCATGGGCCAGGGATCAACTAATGAAAAACTGTTTTTT
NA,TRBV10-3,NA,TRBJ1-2,CAISQGINYGYTF,TGTGCCATCAGTCAGGGGATTAACTATGGCTACACCTTC
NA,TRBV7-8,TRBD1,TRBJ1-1,CASSSTTGLTEAFF,TGTGCCAGCAGCTCCACGACAGGGTTAACTGAAGCTTTCTTT
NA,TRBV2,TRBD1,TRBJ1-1,CASRPGQGAGTEAFF,TGTGCCAGCAGGCCCGGACAGGGGGCAGGGACTGAAGCTTTCTTT
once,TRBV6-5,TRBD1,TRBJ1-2,CATGDLTNYGYTF,TGTGCTACAGGGGACTTAACTAACTATGGCTACACCTTC
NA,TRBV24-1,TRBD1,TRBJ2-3,CATAPGQGRTDTQYF,TGTGCCACCGCTCCGGGACAGGGGAGGACAGATACGCAGTATTTT
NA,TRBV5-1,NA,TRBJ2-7,CASSLAAGASYEQYF,TGCGCCAGCAGCTTGGCTGCAGGGGCCTCCTACGAGCAGTACTTC
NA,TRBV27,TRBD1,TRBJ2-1,CASSLRRVGQGSRRSYNEQFF,TGTGCCAGCAGTCTAAGGAGGGTGGGACAGGGATCAAGGAGGTCCTACAATGAGCAGTTCTTC
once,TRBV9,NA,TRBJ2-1,CASSVGSLAAYNEQFF,TGTGCCAGCAGCGTAGGATCGCTTGCGGCCTACAATGAGCAGTTCTTC
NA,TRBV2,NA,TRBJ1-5,CASRQRQANQPQHF,TGTGCCAGCAGACAAAGACAGGCCAATCAGCCCCAGCATTTT
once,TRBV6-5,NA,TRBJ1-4,CASSYRTVNEKLFF,TGTGCCAGCAGTTACAGGACAGTGAATGAAAAACTGTTTTTT
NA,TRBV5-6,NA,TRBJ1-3,CASSHKNPVLFGNTIYF,TGTGCCAGCAGCCACAAAAACCCTGTGTTGTTTGGAAACACCATATATTTT
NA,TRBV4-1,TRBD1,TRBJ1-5,CASSHGQGAQPQHF,TGCGCCAGCAGCCACGGACAGGGGGCTCAGCCCCAGCATTTT
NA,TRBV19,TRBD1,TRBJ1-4,CASSKRQGTPGKLFF,TGTGCCAGTAGTAAGCGACAGGGCACCCCCGGAAAACTGTTTTTT
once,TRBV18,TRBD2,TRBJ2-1,CASSPRVLAGDNNEQFF,TGTGCCAGCTCTCCCCGAGTTCTAGCGGGGGATAACAATGAGCAGTTCTTC
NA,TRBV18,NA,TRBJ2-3,CASSPSGADTQYF,TGTGCCAGCTCACCTAGCGGCGCAGATACGCAGTATTTT
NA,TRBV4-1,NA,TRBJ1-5,CASSQVAPISNQPQHF,TGCGCCAGCAGCCAAGTGGCTCCCATTAGCAATCAGCCCCAGCATTTT